The sequence of this TCR beta chain was determined in a study of cytomegalovirus exposure and HLA in healthy donors. The CDR3 runs 15 residues. Assay: immunoSEQ multiplex PCR; the TCRdb copy retains only in-frame clones and omits some. The sample includes 250,000 to 400,000 clones, around 87% of them seen just once. Study findings and constraints: In vitro data verified a few CMV-associated chains as specific for CMV antigens.

Concerning this clone: Its antigen remains unidentified.

The sequencing sample was made of PBMCs. This chain links TRBV21-1 with TRBJ1-5; the table's TRBD1 call for D was not verified on the DNA. TRBV21-1 is a pseudogene. The source is a woman under 40 in good health and CMV-seropositive. The CDR3 spells CASSKDDRAGQPQHF. The CDR3, as DNA: TGTGCCAGCAGCAAAGATGACAGGGCGGGTCAGCCCCAGCATTTT.